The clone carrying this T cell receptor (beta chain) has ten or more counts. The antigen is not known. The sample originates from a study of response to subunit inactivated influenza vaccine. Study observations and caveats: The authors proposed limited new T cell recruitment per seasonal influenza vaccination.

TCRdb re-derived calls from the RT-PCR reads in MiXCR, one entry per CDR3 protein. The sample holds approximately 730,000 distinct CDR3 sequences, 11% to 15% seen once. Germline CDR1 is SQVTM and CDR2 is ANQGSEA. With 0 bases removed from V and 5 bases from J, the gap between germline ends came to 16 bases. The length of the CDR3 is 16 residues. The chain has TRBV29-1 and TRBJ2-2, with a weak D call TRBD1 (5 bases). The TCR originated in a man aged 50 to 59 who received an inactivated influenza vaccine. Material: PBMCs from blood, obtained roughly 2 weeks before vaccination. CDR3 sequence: CSVEDRAGLRTGELFF. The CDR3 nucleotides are TGCAGCGTTGAAGATCGTGCAGGGTTGAGGACCGGGGAGCTGTTTTTT.